Listed here are 7 T cell receptor beta chains from one sample, sequenced in a study of shared clonotypes between healthy human individuals. TCRdb's copy holds only in-frame clones and misses some; the assay was immunoSEQ multiplex PCR. The sample lists about 610,000 clones, 95% to 97% occurring once. Naive CD8 populations comprised CD45RO-negative cells positively selected for CCR7, excluding terminally differentiated effector memory CD45RA+ cells. Specimen: naive CD8+ T cells sorted from blood. These receptors all stem from a woman aged 25 to 39 in good health.

This chain uses TRBV6-5 with TRBJ1-2, with D perhaps TRBD1 (5 bases). Deletions cut 7 bases from V and 8 bases from J, with 20 bases between. Germline CDR1 MNHEY, CDR2 SVGAGI. This CDR3 comprises 14 residues. CDR3 DNA sequence: TGTGCCAGCACCGAAGGTGAAGGGACGGGGGGCTACACCTTC. Translation gives CASTEGEGTGGYTF.

J is TRBJ2-7 and V is TRBV5-8; D gene uncertain. The CDR3 covers 14 residues. Trimming pared 0 bases from V and 0 bases from J, leaving 7 bases between. Germline assignment: CDR1 SGHTS and CDR2 YDEGEE. CDR3 protein: CASSLGVGSYEQYF. The CDR3 region has the DNA TGTGCCAGCAGCTTGGGCGTAGGCTCCTACGAGCAGTACTTC.

The rearrangement uses TRBV4-1 and TRBJ2-1, with D uncertain. Trimming took off 0 bases at V and 5 bases at J, with 14 bases between the two ends. The CDR3 loop spans 16 amino acids. The germline V gene encodes CDR1 MGHRA and CDR2 YSYEKL. CDR3 residues: CASSQEWIGQDNEQFF. The CDR3 nucleotides read TGCGCCAGCAGCCAAGAATGGATCGGGCAGGACAATGAGCAGTTCTTC.

J is TRBJ1-5 and V is TRBV27, with D tentatively TRBD1 (5 bases). The CDR3 spans 16 residues. Germline CDR1 and CDR2: MNHEY and SMNVEV (reference sequence). V lost 2 bases and J 3 bases, leaving 14 bases between the germline ends. The CDR3: CASSLVGGTINQPQHF. CDR3 DNA: TGTGCCAGCAGTTTAGTGGGGGGAACGATCAATCAGCCCCAGCATTTT.

The chain combines TRBV27 with TRBJ1-1, with 8 bases fitting TRBD1. V lost 4 bases to trimming and J lost 5 bases; unmatched junction nucleotides: 6. This CDR3 has 14 amino acids. CDR1 MNHEY and CDR2 SMNVEV come from the germline V gene (reference sequence). The CDR3 loop reads CASSSRTGWTEAFF. CDR3 coding DNA: TGTGCCAGCAGTTCGAGGACAGGGTGGACTGAAGCTTTCTTT.

There are a few counts of this clone. V usage is TRBV9 and J usage is TRBJ1-1; perhaps TRBD1 as D (6 bases). V dropped 3 bases and J dropped 0 bases, with 12 bases sitting between them. Germline V gene sequence: CDR1 SGDLS, CDR2 YYNGEE. The CDR3 has 15 residues. CDR3 in amino acids: CASSARQEMNTEAFF. CDR3 coding DNA: TGTGCCAGCAGCGCCCGACAGGAGATGAACACTGAAGCTTTCTTT.

This chain uses TRBV4-1 with TRBJ1-1; D might be TRBD1 (5 bases). The CDR3 extends over 16 amino acids. The V end was cut by 0 bases, the J end by 3 bases, with 14 bases between. Germline CDR1 MGHRA, CDR2 YSYEKL. The CDR3 nucleotides read TGCGCCAGCAGCCAAGATTTTCAGGCAGGGTACACTGAAGCTTTCTTT. It encodes CASSQDFQAGYTEAFF.